The clone carrying this T cell receptor (beta chain) was detected many times. Antigen: not known. The data stem from a study of identical twins. V lost 1 base, J lost 4 bases, and 14 bases lay in between. The CDR3 is made up of 15 amino acids. Germline CDR1 is DFQATT and CDR2 is SNEGSKA (reference sequence). Findings and limits, study-wide: Zero-insertion analyses were open to partial confounding by invariant MAIT and iNKT cells. The abundant beta clonotypes from cord blood had fewer insertions, and memory repertoires had none of this. With monozygotic twins, out-of-frame TCR alpha sharing exceeded what models estimated. Within beta out-of-frame sequences, the excess sharing observed between twins was weaker.

TCRdb re-called the 5' RACE reads through MiXCR, storing one row per CDR3 protein. The table shows 350,000 to 450,000 distinct CDR3 sequences, with 15% to 20% occurring only once. The chain couples TRBV20-1 to TRBJ2-1; a possible D gene is TRBD2 (6 bases). Sequences were obtained from naive T cells sorted from blood. This receptor was obtained from a man aged 45-65 years in good health. CDR3 coding DNA: TGCAGTGCTAGAGCACTAGCTCCCGCATACAATGAGCAGTTCTTC. The encoded protein is CSARALAPAYNEQFF.